This TCR beta chain was recorded in a study of CD8 T cells in Susac syndrome. Whole-study context: Patients with Susac syndrome were therapy-naive, treated with corticosteroids, or treated with intravenous immunoglobulin alone when blood was collected.

RNA totalling about 0.45 to 1 ug underwent reverse transcription with random hexamers. TCRdb processed the immunoSEQ multiplex PCR reads anew with MiXCR; each CDR3 protein has one entry. The sample carries about 140,000 distinct CDR3 sequences, roughly 94% recorded once. Sequencing targeted TCR beta in blood CD8+ and CD4+ T cells. In Susac syndrome patients, recently defined diagnostic criteria for definite or probable disease were met. The source material was CD4+ T cells from PBMCs. The clonotype comes from a human donor with Susac syndrome.

The CDR3 DNA reads TGTGCCTGGAGTGTAGTCCGCGGGGAGCTGTTTTTT. Translating it yields CAWSVVRGELFF. The chain employs TRBV30 and TRBJ2-2; no clear D gene. With 0 bases removed from V and 7 bases from J, the gap between germline ends came to 6 bases. The CDR3 is made up of 12 amino acids. Germline V lookup: CDR1 GTSNPN, CDR2 SVGIG (reference sequence).